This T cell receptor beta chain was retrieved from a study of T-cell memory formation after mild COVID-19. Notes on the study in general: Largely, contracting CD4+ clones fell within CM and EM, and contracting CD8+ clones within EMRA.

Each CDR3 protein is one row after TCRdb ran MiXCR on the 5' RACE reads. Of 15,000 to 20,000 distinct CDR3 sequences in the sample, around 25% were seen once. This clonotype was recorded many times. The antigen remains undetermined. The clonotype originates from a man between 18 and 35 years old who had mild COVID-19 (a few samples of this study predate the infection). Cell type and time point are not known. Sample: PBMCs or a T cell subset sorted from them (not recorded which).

The CDR3 region is CASSMTASIGDSPLHF. The CDR3 DNA follows: TGTGCCAGCAGCATGACAGCCTCAATTGGGGATTCACCCCTCCACTTT. This chain connects TRBV27 to TRBJ1-6, with D possibly being TRBD1 (5 bases). V was shortened by 6 bases and J by 8 bases, with 20 bases between the two germline ends. Per germline, CDR1 MNHEY and CDR2 SMNVEV (reference sequence). The CDR3 is 16 residues long.